The source of this T cell receptor beta chain is a study of blood T cell repertoires in COVID-19. The data were produced by immunoSEQ multiplex PCR, yet TCRdb's version contains in-frame clones alone and is incomplete. The top ten clones hold around 15% of a sample with 120,000 to 150,000 clones, about four fifths of them seen once. Germline CDR1 reads SGHRS; CDR2 reads YFSETQ. V was cut by 3 bases and J by 5 bases, with 12 bases left in between. The length of the CDR3 is 14 residues. Material: peripheral blood. This sequence joins TRBV5-1 and TRBJ2-1, with D maybe TRBD2 (5 bases). This sequence was found in a human donor with acute or convalescent COVID-19. The donor label of this sample is uncertain. The CDR3 here is CASSSLAGNNEQFF. The CDR3 region has the DNA TGCGCCAGCAGCTCTTTAGCCGGGAACAATGAGCAGTTCTTC.